Presented here are 2 T cell receptor beta chains from one specimen sequenced in a study of T-cell memory formation after mild COVID-19. Via MiXCR, TCRdb re-called the 5' RACE reads, giving one row per CDR3 protein. In the table there are over 450,000 distinct CDR3 sequences, roughly 22% of which are singletons. Input material: PBMCs or a T cell subset sorted from them (not recorded which). All receptors come from an adult woman who had mild COVID-19 (a few samples of this study predate the infection). Cell type and time point are not known.

Only a few counts were recorded for this clonotype. The V and J genes are TRBV5-1 and TRBJ1-4; 10 positions match TRBD1. J lost 9 bases, V lost 3 bases, and 5 bases had no gene match. Germline lookup yields CDR1 SGHRS and CDR2 YFSETQ. This CDR3 comprises 14 residues. The CDR3 region has the DNA TGCGCCAGCAGCTGGGGGACAGGGGTTAAAAAACTGTTTTTT. Protein sequence: CASSWGTGVKKLFF.

The chain combines TRBV12-3 or TRBV12-4 with TRBJ1-1; D is uncertain. Trimming shortened V by 10 bases and J by 4 bases, and 16 bases separated the two germline ends. This CDR3 contains 13 residues. The CDR3 spells CAIAQRAFTEAFF. The CDR3 DNA is TGTGCCATAGCCCAACGTGCTTTCACTGAAGCTTTCTTT.